The clone carrying this T cell receptor (beta chain) was detected a few times. Data came from immunoSEQ multiplex PCR; TCRdb stores just in-frame clones and leaves some out. The sample lists about 69,000 clones; approximately 90% were seen once. In germline, CDR1 is MDHEN, CDR2 SYDVKM. Trimming took 1 base from V and 5 from J, leaving 11 bases between them. The CDR3 has 14 residues. The sample is drawn from a study of blood T cell repertoires in COVID-19. The source material was peripheral blood. The TCR comes from a man in his thirties or forties with acute or convalescent COVID-19. The J gene is TRBJ1-1, the V gene TRBV28; perhaps TRBD1 as D (5 bases). CDR3 DNA sequence: TGTGCCAGCAGTTTATTTGGGGGGGGGACTGAAGCTTTCTTT. Protein sequence: CASSLFGGGTEAFF.